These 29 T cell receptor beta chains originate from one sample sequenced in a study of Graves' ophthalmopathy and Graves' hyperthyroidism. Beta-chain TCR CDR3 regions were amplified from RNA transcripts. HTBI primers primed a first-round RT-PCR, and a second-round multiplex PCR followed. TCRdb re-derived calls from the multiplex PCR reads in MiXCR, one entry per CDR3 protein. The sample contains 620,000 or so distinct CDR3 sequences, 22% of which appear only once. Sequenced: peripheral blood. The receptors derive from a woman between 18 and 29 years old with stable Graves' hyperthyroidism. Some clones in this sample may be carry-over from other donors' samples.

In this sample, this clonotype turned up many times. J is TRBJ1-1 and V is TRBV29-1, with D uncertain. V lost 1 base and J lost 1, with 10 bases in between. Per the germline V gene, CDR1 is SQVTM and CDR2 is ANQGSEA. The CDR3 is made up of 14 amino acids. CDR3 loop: CSVEVATGNTEAFF. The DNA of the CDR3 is TGCAGCGTTGAAGTCGCGACTGGGAACACTGAAGCTTTCTTT.

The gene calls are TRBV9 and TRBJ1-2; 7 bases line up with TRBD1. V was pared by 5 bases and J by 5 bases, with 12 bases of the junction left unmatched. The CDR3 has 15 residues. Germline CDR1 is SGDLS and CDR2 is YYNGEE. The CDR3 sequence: CASRLGTALNYGYTF. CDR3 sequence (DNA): TGTGCCAGCAGGCTTGGGACAGCGCTCAATTATGGCTACACCTTC.

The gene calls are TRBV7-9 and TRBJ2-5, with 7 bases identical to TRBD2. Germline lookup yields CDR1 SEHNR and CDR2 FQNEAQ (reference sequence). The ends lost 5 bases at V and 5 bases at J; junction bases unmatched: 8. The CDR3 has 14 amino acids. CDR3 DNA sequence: TGTGCCAGCAGCAGCGACGGGGGGTTGGAGACCCAGTACTTC. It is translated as CASSSDGGLETQYF.

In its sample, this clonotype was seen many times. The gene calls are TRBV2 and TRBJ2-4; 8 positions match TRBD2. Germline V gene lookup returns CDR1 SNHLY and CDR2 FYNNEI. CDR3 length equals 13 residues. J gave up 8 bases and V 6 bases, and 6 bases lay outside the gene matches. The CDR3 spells CASRPPGGDIQYF. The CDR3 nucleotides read TGTGCCAGCAGGCCGCCGGGGGGGGACATTCAGTACTTC.

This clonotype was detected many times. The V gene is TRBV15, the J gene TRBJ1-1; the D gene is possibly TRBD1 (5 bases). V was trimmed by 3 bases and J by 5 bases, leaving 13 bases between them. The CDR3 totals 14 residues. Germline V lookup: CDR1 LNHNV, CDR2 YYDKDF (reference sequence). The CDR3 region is CATSRNRGDTEAFF. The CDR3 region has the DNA TGTGCCACCAGCAGGAATCGGGGGGATACTGAAGCTTTCTTT. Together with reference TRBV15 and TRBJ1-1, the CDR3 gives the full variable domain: DAMVIQNPRYQVTQFGKPVTLSCSQTLNHNVMYWYQQKSSQAPKLLFHYYDKDFNNEADTPDNFQSRRPNTSFCFLDIRSPGLGDTAMYLCATSRNRGDTEAFFGQGTRLTVV.

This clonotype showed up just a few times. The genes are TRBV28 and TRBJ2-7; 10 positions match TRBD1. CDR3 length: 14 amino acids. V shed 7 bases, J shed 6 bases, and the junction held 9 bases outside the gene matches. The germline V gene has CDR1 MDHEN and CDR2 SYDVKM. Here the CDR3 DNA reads TGTGCCAGCATCCAATGGACAGGGGGGGTCGAGCAGTACTTC. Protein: CASIQWTGGVEQYF.

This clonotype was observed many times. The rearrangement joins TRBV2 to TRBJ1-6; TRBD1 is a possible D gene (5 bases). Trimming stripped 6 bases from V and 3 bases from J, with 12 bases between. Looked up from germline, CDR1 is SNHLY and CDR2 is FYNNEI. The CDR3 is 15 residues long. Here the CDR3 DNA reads TGTGCCAGCAGACAAGGGGCAGTCTATAATTCACCCCTCCACTTT. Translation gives CASRQGAVYNSPLHF. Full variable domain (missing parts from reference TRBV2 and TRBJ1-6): EPEVTQTPSHQVTQMGQEVILRCVPISNHLYFYWYRQILGQKVEFLVSFYNNEISEKSEIFDDQFSVERPDGSNFTLKIRSTKLEDSAMYFCASRQGAVYNSPLHFGNGTRLTVT.

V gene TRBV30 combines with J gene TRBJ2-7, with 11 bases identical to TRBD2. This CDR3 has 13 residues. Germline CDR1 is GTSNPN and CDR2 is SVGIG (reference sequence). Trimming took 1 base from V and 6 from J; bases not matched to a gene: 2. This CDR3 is CAWSGLAGGEQYF. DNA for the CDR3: TGTGCCTGGAGTGGTCTAGCGGGAGGCGAGCAGTACTTC.

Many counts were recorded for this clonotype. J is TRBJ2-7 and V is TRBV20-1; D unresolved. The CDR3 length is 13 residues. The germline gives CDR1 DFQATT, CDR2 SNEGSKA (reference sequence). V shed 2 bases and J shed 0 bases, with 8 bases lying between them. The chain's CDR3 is CSARFPGSYEQYF. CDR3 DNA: TGCAGTGCTAGATTCCCAGGCTCCTACGAGCAGTACTTC.

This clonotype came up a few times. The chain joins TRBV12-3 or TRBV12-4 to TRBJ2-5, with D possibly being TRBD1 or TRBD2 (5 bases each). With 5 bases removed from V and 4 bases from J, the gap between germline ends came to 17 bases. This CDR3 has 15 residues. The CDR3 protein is CASSPGTIGGETQYF. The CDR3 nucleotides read TGTGCCAGCAGTCCGGGGACCATTGGTGGAGAGACCCAGTACTTC.

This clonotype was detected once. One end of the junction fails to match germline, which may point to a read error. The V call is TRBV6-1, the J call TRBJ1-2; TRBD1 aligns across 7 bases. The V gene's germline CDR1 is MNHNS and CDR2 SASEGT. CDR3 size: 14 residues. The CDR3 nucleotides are TGTGCCATCAGTCTCAGGGGGGACAACTATGGCTACACCTTC. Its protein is CAISLRGDNYGYTF.

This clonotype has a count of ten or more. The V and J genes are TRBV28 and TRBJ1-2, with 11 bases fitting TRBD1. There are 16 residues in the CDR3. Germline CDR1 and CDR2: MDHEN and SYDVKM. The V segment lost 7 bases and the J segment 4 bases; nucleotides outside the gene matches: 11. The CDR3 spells CASTGQGAVLFYGYTF. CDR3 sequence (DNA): TGTGCCAGCACAGGACAGGGGGCTGTTCTTTTCTATGGCTACACCTTC.

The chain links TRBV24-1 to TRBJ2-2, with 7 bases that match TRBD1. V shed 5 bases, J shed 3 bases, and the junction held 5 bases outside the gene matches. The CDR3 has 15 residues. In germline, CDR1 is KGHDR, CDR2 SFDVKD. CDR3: CATSVRDRDTGELFF. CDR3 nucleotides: TGTGCCACCAGTGTACGGGACAGAGACACCGGGGAGCTGTTTTTT.

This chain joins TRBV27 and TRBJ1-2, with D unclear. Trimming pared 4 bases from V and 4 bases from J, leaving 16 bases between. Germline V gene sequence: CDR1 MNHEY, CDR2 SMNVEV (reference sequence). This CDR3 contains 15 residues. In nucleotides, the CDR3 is TGTGCCAGCAGTTCCCGGGGAGGTTTAGGCTATGGCTACACCTTC. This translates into CASSSRGGLGYGYTF.

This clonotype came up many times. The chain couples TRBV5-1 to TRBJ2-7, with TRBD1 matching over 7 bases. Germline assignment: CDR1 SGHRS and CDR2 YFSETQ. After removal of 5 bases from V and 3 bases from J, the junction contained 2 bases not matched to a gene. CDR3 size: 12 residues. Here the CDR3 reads CASRQGNYEQYF. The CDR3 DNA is TGCGCCAGCAGACAGGGGAACTACGAGCAGTACTTC. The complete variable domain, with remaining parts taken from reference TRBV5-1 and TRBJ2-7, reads KAGVTQTPRYLIKTRGQQVTLSCSPISGHRSVSWYQQTPGQGLQFLFEYFSETQRNKGNFPGRFSGRQFSNSRSEMNVSTLELGDSALYLCASRQGNYEQYFGPGTRLTVT.

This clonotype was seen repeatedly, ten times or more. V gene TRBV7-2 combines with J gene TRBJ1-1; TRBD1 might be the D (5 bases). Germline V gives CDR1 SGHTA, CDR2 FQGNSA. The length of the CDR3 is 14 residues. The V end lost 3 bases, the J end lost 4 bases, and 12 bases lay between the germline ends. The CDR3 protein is CASSLAGFGTEAFF. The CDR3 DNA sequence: TGTGCCAGCAGCTTGGCAGGGTTTGGCACTGAAGCTTTCTTT. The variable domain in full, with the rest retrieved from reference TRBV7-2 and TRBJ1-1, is GAGVSQSPSNKVTEKGKDVELRCDPISGHTALYWYRQSLGQGLEFLIYFQGNSAPDKSGLPSDRFSAERTGGSVSTLTIQRTQQEDSAVYLCASSLAGFGTEAFFGQGTRLTVV.

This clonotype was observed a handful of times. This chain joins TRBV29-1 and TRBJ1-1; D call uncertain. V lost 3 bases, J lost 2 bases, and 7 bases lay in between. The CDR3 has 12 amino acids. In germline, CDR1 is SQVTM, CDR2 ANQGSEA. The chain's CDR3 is CSVEEVNTEAFF. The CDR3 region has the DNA TGCAGCGTTGAGGAGGTTAACACTGAAGCTTTCTTT.

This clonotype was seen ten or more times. CDR3 in amino acids: CAARGQGWGGYTF. DNA of the CDR3: TGTGCCGCCCGGGGCCAGGGCTGGGGTGGCTACACCTTC. This chain connects TRBV6-1 to TRBJ1-2, with a tentative D call TRBD1 (5 bases). The CDR3 totals 13 residues. Looked up from germline, CDR1 is MNHNS and CDR2 is SASEGT. The ends were cut back, 11 bases at V and 7 bases at J, with 20 bases in the middle.

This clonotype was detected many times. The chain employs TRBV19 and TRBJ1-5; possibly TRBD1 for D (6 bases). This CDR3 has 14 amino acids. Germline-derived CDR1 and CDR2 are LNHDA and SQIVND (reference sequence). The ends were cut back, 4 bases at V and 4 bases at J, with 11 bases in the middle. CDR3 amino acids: CASSNSQGNQPQHF. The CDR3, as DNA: TGTGCCAGTAGTAACTCACAGGGAAATCAGCCCCAGCATTTT. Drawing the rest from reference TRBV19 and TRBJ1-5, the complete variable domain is DGGITQSPKYLFRKEGQNVTLSCEQNLNHDAMYWYRQDPGQGLRLIYYSQIVNDFQKGDIAEGYSVSREKKESFPLTVTSAQKNPTAFYLCASSNSQGNQPQHFGDGTRLSIL.

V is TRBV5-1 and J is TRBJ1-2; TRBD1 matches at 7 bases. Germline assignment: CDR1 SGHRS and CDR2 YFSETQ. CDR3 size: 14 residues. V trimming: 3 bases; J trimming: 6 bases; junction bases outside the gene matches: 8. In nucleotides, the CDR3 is TGCGCCAGCAGCTCCCGGGACAGCCTAAATGGCTACACCTTC. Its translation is CASSSRDSLNGYTF.

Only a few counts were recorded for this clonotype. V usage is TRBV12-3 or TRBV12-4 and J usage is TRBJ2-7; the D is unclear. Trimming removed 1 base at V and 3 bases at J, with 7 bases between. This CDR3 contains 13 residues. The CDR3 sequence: CASSLELGYEQYF. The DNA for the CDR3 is TGTGCCAGCAGTTTAGAACTCGGCTACGAGCAGTACTTC.

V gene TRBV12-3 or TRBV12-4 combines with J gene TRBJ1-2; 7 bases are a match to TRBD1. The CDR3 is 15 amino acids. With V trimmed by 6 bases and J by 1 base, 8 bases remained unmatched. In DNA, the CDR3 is TGTGCCAGCAGGGCGCGCCGACAGGGTAACTATGGCTACACCTTC. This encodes CASRARRQGNYGYTF.

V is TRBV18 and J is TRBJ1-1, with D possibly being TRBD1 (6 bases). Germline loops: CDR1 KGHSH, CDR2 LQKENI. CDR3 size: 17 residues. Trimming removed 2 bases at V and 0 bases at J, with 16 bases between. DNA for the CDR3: TGTGCCAGCTCACCATTCTTACAGGGCCATCTGAACACTGAAGCTTTCTTT. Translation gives CASSPFLQGHLNTEAFF.

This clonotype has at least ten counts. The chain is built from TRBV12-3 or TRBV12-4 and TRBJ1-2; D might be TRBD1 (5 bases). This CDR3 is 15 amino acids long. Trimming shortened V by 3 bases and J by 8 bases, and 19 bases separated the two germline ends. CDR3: CASSFGGLGPEGYTF. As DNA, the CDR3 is TGTGCCAGCAGTTTTGGGGGGTTAGGGCCGGAAGGCTACACCTTC.

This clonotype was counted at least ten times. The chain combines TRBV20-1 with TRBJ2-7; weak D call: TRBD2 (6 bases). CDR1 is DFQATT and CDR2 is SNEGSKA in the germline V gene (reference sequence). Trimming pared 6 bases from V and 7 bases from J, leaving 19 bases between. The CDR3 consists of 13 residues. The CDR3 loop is CSARRRTTWEQYF. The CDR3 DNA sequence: TGCAGTGCCCGGAGGAGGACTACCTGGGAGCAGTACTTC.

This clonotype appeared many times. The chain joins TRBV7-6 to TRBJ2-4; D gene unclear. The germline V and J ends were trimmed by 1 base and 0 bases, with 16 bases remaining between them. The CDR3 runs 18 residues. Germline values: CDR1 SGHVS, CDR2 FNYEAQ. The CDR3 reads CASSLGGVAGLAKNIQYF. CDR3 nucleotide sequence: TGTGCCAGCAGCTTAGGCGGCGTGGCAGGCTTAGCCAAAAACATTCAGTACTTC.

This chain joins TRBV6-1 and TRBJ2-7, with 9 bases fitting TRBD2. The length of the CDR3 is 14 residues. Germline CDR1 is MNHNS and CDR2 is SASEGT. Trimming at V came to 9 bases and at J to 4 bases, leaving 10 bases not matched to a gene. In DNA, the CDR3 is TGTGCCAGTAAGCCTGCGGGAGGGAGGTACGAGCAGTACTTC. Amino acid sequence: CASKPAGGRYEQYF.

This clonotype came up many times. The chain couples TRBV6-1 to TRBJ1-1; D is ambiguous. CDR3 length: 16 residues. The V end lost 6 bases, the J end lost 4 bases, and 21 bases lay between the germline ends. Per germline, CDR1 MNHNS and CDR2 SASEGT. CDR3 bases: TGTGCCAGCAGGGCCGGAGTATCGGCCGTGGGCACTGAAGCTTTCTTT. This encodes CASRAGVSAVGTEAFF.

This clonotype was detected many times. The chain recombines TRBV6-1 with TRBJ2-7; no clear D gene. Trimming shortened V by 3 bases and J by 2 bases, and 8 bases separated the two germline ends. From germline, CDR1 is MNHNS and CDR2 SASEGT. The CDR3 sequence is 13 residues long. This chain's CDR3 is CASSEVHTYEQYF. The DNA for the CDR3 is TGTGCCAGCAGTGAGGTACATACCTACGAGCAGTACTTC.